This passage covers 18 T cell receptor beta chains from one sample sequenced in a study of blood T cell repertoires in COVID-19. Only in-frame clones appear in the TCRdb table, and some are missing; sequencing was by immunoSEQ multiplex PCR. This sample carries roughly 130,000 clones, roughly 83% of them seen once, and the ten largest clones take roughly 15%. Material: peripheral blood. The receptor source for this set is a woman aged 50 to 60 with acute or convalescent COVID-19.

This clone turned up a few times. The CDR3 reads CATTAGDTQYF. In DNA, the CDR3 is TGTGCCACCACCGCGGGGGACACGCAGTATTTT. V is TRBV6-5 and J is TRBJ2-3, with 7 bases fitting TRBD2. The CDR3 runs 11 residues. Unmatched junction bases numbered 7, after V lost 10 bases and J lost 9 bases. Germline assignment: CDR1 MNHEY and CDR2 SVGAGI.

The chain is built from TRBV2 and TRBJ1-5; perhaps TRBD1 as D (6 bases). The V gene's germline CDR1 is SNHLY and CDR2 FYNNEI. Between the trimmed V and J ends, which lost 4 bases and 6 bases, there was a span of 16 bases. The CDR3 length is 15 residues. The CDR3 region has the DNA TGTGCCAGCAGTGCTTCAGGGGCCTCAGGTCAGCCCCAGCATTTT. Its protein product is CASSASGASGQPQHF.

This clone was found once. This chain connects TRBV18 to TRBJ1-3, with D unclear. The CDR3 has 16 residues. Per germline, CDR1 KGHSH and CDR2 LQKENI. Between the trimmed V and J ends, which lost 3 bases and 0 bases, there was a span of 12 bases. The DNA of the CDR3 is TGTGCCAGCTCACCGGGCAGGTCTCTCTCTGGAAACACCATATATTTT. Its protein is CASSPGRSLSGNTIYF.

The rearrangement joins TRBV10-3 to TRBJ1-1; TRBD1 aligns across 10 bases. After removal of 11 bases from V and 0 bases from J, the junction contained 6 bases not matched to a gene. The CDR3 length is 14 residues. CDR1 is ENHRY, CDR2 SYGVKD, per germline. In DNA form, the CDR3 reads TGTGCCTCATGGGACAGGGGACTGAACACTGAAGCTTTCTTT. Translating it yields CASWDRGLNTEAFF.

The chain employs TRBV30 and TRBJ1-4; TRBD1 agrees at 7 bases. CDR1 and CDR2 from the germline V gene are GTSNPN and SVGIG (reference sequence). This CDR3 is 12 amino acids long. The CDR3 coding sequence is TGTGCGTGGGACAGTCAAGGGGAAAAACTGTTTTTT. It translates to CAWDSQGEKLFF.

This clone came up once. The chain has TRBV6-6 and TRBJ2-1; 11 nucleotides align to TRBD2. The germline CDR1 and CDR2 sequences are MNHNY and SVGAGI (reference sequence). The CDR3 spans 16 residues. V lost 2 bases, J lost 7 bases, and 7 bases stayed unmatched. The CDR3 DNA is TGTGCCAGCAGTTACCATGCTAGCGGGGGGACGAATGAGCAGTTCTTC. Protein product: CASSYHASGGTNEQFF.

The J gene is TRBJ2-2, the V gene TRBV19; the D is unclear. The V and J ends lost 8 bases and 6 bases respectively, with 13 bases between them. The CDR3 runs 13 residues. Germline lookup yields CDR1 LNHDA and CDR2 SQIVND (reference sequence). CDR3 sequence reads: CASGKTVAGELFF. CDR3 bases: TGTGCCAGTGGTAAAACAGTTGCCGGGGAGCTGTTTTTT.

The chain has TRBV2 and TRBJ2-1, with a possible D match to TRBD1 (6 bases). V shed 7 bases and J shed 0 bases, with 10 bases lying between them. CDR3 length: 14 amino acids. Per germline, CDR1 SNHLY and CDR2 FYNNEI. Written as DNA, the CDR3 is TGTGCCAGCAATACAGGGAGCTCCTACAATGAGCAGTTCTTC. The encoded protein is CASNTGSSYNEQFF.

V gene TRBV5-1 combines with J gene TRBJ1-5; 8 bases are a match to TRBD1. The CDR3 covers 15 residues. CDR1 and CDR2 (germline): SGHRS, YFSETQ. Trimming removed 4 bases from V and 4 bases from J; junction bases left unmatched: 7. The CDR3 here is CASSPGQGGNQPQHF. DNA of the CDR3: TGCGCCAGCAGCCCCGGACAGGGAGGGAATCAGCCCCAGCATTTT.

The CDR3 is CASSRQGAATDTQYF. CDR3 DNA sequence: TGTGCCAGTAGTCGACAGGGGGCTGCCACAGATACGCAGTATTTT. The chain is built from TRBV19 and TRBJ2-3, with TRBD1 matching 10 bases. Germline V gene lookup returns CDR1 LNHDA and CDR2 SQIVND (reference sequence). CDR3 size: 15 residues. The V gene end was trimmed by 5 bases and the J gene end by 2 bases; junction bases not matched to a gene: 4.

The chain carries TRBV4-1 and TRBJ1-2; TRBD1 is a possible D gene (5 bases). This CDR3 comprises 13 residues. The ends were cut back, 1 base at V and 8 bases at J, with 11 bases in the middle. Germline V lookup: CDR1 MGHRA, CDR2 YSYEKL. The CDR3: CASSQVGAGGYTF. CDR3 nucleotide sequence: TGCGCCAGCAGCCAAGTAGGGGCAGGGGGCTACACCTTC.

The V gene is TRBV19, the J gene TRBJ1-2; a possible D gene is TRBD1 (5 bases). CDR1 LNHDA and CDR2 SQIVND come from the germline V gene (reference sequence). V was shortened by 5 bases and J by 0 bases, with 10 bases between the two germline ends. CDR3 length: 14 residues. The CDR3 sequence: CASSLKTANYGYTF. CDR3 DNA sequence: TGTGCCAGTAGTTTAAAGACAGCTAACTATGGCTACACCTTC.

The V and J genes are TRBV15 and TRBJ1-3, with a weak D call TRBD1 (5 bases). Germline V gives CDR1 LNHNV, CDR2 YYDKDF (reference sequence). The V gene lost 8 bases and the J gene lost 0 bases, with 14 bases spanning the gap. The CDR3 spans 15 residues. The DNA for the CDR3 is TGTGCCACCCAATACAGGATTAACTCTGGAAACACCATATATTTT. Translating it yields CATQYRINSGNTIYF. Full variable domain (outside the CDR3, taken from reference TRBV15 and TRBJ1-3): DAMVIQNPRYQVTQFGKPVTLSCSQTLNHNVMYWYQQKSSQAPKLLFHYYDKDFNNEADTPDNFQSRRPNTSFCFLDIRSPGLGDTAMYLCATQYRINSGNTIYFGEGSWLTVV.

The chain employs TRBV2 and TRBJ1-3; TRBD1 matches 7 bases. CDR1 SNHLY and CDR2 FYNNEI come from the germline V gene. The CDR3 consists of 15 residues. J was trimmed by 0 bases and V by 5 bases; bases with no gene match: 4. CDR3 region: CASSWDRTSGNTIYF. The CDR3 nucleotides read TGTGCCAGCAGTTGGGACAGAACCTCTGGAAACACCATATATTTT.

As to this clone: The same CDR3 arises from other DNA sequences in this sample as well. CDR3 DNA sequence: TGTGCCAGCAGGGCAGGACAGGGTTACGAGCAGTACTTC. It translates to CASRAGQGYEQYF. This chain connects TRBV6-5 to TRBJ2-7; 8 bases fit TRBD1. The ends lost 6 bases at V and 4 bases at J; junction bases unmatched: 5. Germline loops: CDR1 MNHEY, CDR2 SVGAGI. This CDR3 is 13 amino acids long.

The chain links TRBV19 to TRBJ1-2; no definite D call. V gave up 4 bases and J gave up 0 bases, with 12 bases separating them. CDR3 length: 15 residues. CDR1 and CDR2 (germline): LNHDA, SQIVND (reference sequence). This CDR3 is CASSRYISPNYGYTF. DNA of the CDR3: TGTGCCAGTAGTAGATACATCAGTCCTAACTATGGCTACACCTTC.

The V gene is TRBV9, the J gene TRBJ1-5; no reliable D call. The CDR3 is 14 amino acids. Germline CDR1 reads SGDLS; CDR2 reads YYNGEE. V was clipped by 4 bases and J by 7 bases, with 15 bases between them. The CDR3 sequence is CASSPVHSGQPQHF. DNA for the CDR3: TGTGCCAGCAGCCCAGTCCACAGTGGCCAGCCCCAGCATTTT.

The chain links TRBV5-6 to TRBJ2-7; possibly TRBD1 for D (5 bases). In germline, CDR1 is SGHDT, CDR2 YYEEEE. This CDR3 contains 15 residues. Between the trimmed V and J ends, which lost 0 bases and 6 bases, there was a span of 16 bases. CDR3 sequence reads: CASSLGVTVGIEQYF. The CDR3 coding sequence is TGTGCCAGCAGCTTGGGGGTGACAGTTGGGATCGAGCAGTACTTC.